The 5 T cell receptor beta chains given below trace back to one sample, sequenced in a study of blood T cell repertoires in COVID-19. Profiling relied on immunoSEQ multiplex PCR, and the TCRdb table lists in-frame clones only, not all of them. The sample lists about 100,000 clones; 80% were seen once. Source material: peripheral blood. These TCRs come from a man in his 70s with active or convalescent COVID-19.

V usage is TRBV7-2 and J usage is TRBJ2-1; TRBD2 matches 8 bases. The CDR3 sequence is 15 residues long. With V trimmed by 2 bases and J by 7 bases, 7 bases remained unmatched. Per the germline V gene, CDR1 is SGHTA and CDR2 is FQGNSA. The CDR3 DNA sequence: TGTGCCAGCAGCTTATTTCGGGGGGGGCAAAATGAGCAGTTCTTC. This encodes CASSLFRGGQNEQFF.

Written as DNA, the CDR3 is TGTGCCAGCAGTGAATCGACAGGCCGCTATGGCTACACCTTC. Translating gives CASSESTGRYGYTF. The rearrangement joins TRBV2 to TRBJ1-2, with D possibly matching TRBD1 (6 bases). The CDR3 loop spans 14 amino acids. Germline V gene lookup returns CDR1 SNHLY and CDR2 FYNNEI. V lost 2 bases, J lost 4 bases, and 11 bases lay in between.

The CDR3 nucleotides are TGTGCCAGCAGCTTGCTGCGGGTGGATGGATCACCCCTCCACTTT. This gives the protein CASSLLRVDGSPLHF. The chain employs TRBV5-5 and TRBJ1-6; D gene unclear. This CDR3 comprises 15 residues. V was shortened by 1 base and J by 10 bases, with 15 bases between the two germline ends. The germline CDR1 and CDR2 sequences are SGHKS and YYEKEE (reference sequence).

The CDR3 coding sequence is TGTGCCAGCAGCGGGGACAGGGTTGACGGAAACACCATATATTTT. This encodes CASSGDRVDGNTIYF. The gene calls are TRBV5-8 and TRBJ1-3; 9 bases match TRBD1. The length of the CDR3 is 15 residues. Germline loops: CDR1 SGHTS, CDR2 YDEGEE. V dropped 4 bases and J dropped 4; count of bases not matched to a gene: 6.

The sample holds a few counts of this clone. This sequence joins TRBV6-1 and TRBJ2-7; D unresolved. Germline loops: CDR1 MNHNS, CDR2 SASEGT. The ends were cut back, 3 bases at V and 5 bases at J, with 8 bases in the middle. This CDR3 has 12 residues. This chain's CDR3 is CASSESRDEQYF. The CDR3 nucleotides read TGTGCCAGCAGTGAGTCTCGGGACGAGCAGTACTTC.